The 7 T cell receptor beta chains given below trace back to one sample, sequenced in a study of T cell repertoires in cytomegalovirus infection. TCRdb fed the reads into MiXCR, producing one record per CDR3 protein. The table has around 190,000 distinct CDR3 sequences, around 15% seen once. The sample taken for sequencing was PBMCs. These receptors came from a human donor in good health (CMV status not recorded). Some clones in this sample may be carry-over from other donors' samples.

This chain joins TRBV20-1 and TRBJ2-5; D unresolved. The V gene lost 1 base and the J gene lost 5 bases, with 5 bases spanning the gap. The CDR3 consists of 11 residues. Germline values: CDR1 DFQATT, CDR2 SNEGSKA (reference sequence). CDR3 sequence reads: CSARVRETQYF. CDR3 nucleotides: TGCAGTGCTAGAGTTAGGGAGACCCAGTACTTC.

In its sample, this clonotype was seen many times. The CDR3 loop is CASSVTGGGRVTEAFF. CDR3 in DNA: TGTGCCAGCAGCGTGACAGGGGGCGGGAGGGTCACTGAAGCTTTCTTT. The chain links TRBV7-2 to TRBJ1-1; 10 bases align to TRBD1. Trimming at V came to 5 bases and at J to 4 bases, leaving 10 bases not matched to a gene. From germline, CDR1 is SGHTA and CDR2 FQGNSA. The CDR3 is 16 residues long.

A remark on this clonotype: One end of the junction does not line up with germline, which may come from a read error. The chain carries TRBV28 and TRBJ1-2, with 8 nucleotides matching TRBD1. Germline lookup yields CDR1 MDHEN and CDR2 SYDVKM. This CDR3 region has 15 residues. The CDR3 nucleotides are TGTGCCAGCAGTTTATCGCAGGGGGCTATCTATGGCTACTCCTTC. It codes for CASSLSQGAIYGYSF.

This clonotype was detected many times. V is TRBV19 and J is TRBJ2-7; possible D gene TRBD2, 6 bases. From germline, CDR1 is LNHDA and CDR2 SQIVND (reference sequence). CDR3 length: 14 residues. V lost 5 bases and J lost 0, with 11 bases in between. DNA for the CDR3: TGTGCCAGTAGTGGAACTAGCCTCTCCTACGAGCAGTACTTC. This translates into CASSGTSLSYEQYF.

The chain combines TRBV18 with TRBJ1-5, with D possibly matching TRBD1 (5 bases). Trimming removed 1 base from V and 4 bases from J, with 17 bases in between. This CDR3 region has 17 residues. CDR1 and CDR2 (germline): KGHSH, LQKENI. Here the CDR3 DNA reads TGTGCCAGCTCACCACTCCAGCCCTCGGCAGGGAATCAGCCCCAGCATTTT. This encodes CASSPLQPSAGNQPQHF.

The chain links TRBV7-9 to TRBJ1-1, with 8 nucleotides matching TRBD1. This CDR3 has 16 amino acids. The germline V gene has CDR1 SEHNR and CDR2 FQNEAQ (reference sequence). The V segment lost 5 bases and the J segment 4 bases; nucleotides outside the gene matches: 12. CDR3 nucleotide sequence: TGTGCCAGCAGCCAGGCACTAGGACAGGGCGGCACTGAAGCTTTCTTT. This translates into CASSQALGQGGTEAFF.

This clonotype came up a few times. The gene calls are TRBV27 and TRBJ1-1; no clear D gene. V dropped 2 bases and J dropped 0 bases, with 7 bases sitting between them. This CDR3 is built from 14 residues. The germline V gene encodes CDR1 MNHEY and CDR2 SMNVEV (reference sequence). DNA for the CDR3: TGTGCCAGCAGTTTACAGTGGATGAACACTGAAGCTTTCTTT. As protein: CASSLQWMNTEAFF.